Sequencing of this T cell receptor beta chain was carried out in a study of identical twins. TCRdb reprocessed the 5' RACE reads via MiXCR and lists one record per CDR3 protein. This sample carries about 790,000 distinct CDR3 sequences, around a sixth of them seen once, and the ten largest clones take approximately 14%. V shed 4 bases, J shed 4 bases, and the junction held 11 bases outside the gene matches. Germline loops: CDR1 SGHRS, CDR2 YFSETQ. The CDR3 spans 15 residues. This clonotype was observed a few times. In addition, the sample was reused for a study of T cells expressing NK-cell markers.

J is TRBJ2-7 and V is TRBV5-1; 7 bases map to TRBD2. The origin of this receptor is a woman between 18 and 30 years old in good health. The sample taken for sequencing was PBMCs. The DNA of the CDR3 is TGCGCCAGCAGCAGGGCCTCCCGGGGAGGGTACGAGCAGTACTTC. Translated, it gives CASSRASRGGYEQYF.